This is a list of T cell receptor beta chains from one sample in a study of identical twins. In TCRdb, the 5' RACE reads were re-called with MiXCR into one record per CDR3 protein. In the table there are 250,000 or so distinct CDR3 sequences, about 8.3% of which are singletons. These records were also assigned to another study, of yellow fever vaccine responses in identical twins.

Sequenced input: CD8+ T cells sorted from blood. The receptors shown here come from a woman aged 18-35 years in good health. The CDR3 runs from the conserved cysteine through the conserved F or W. Each record gives: CDR3 protein, CDR3 DNA, V gene, D gene, CDR3 length, J gene, clone size. The D gene is left open where the match is weak. Size is stated for part of the rows, as once, few or many counts, or as a class when the clone is expanded.

CDR3aa: CASSMTSVSTDTQYF
CDR3nt: TGTGCCAGCAGCATGACTAGCGTCAGCACAGATACGCAGTATTTT
v_gene: TRBV7-8
d_gene: TRBD2
len: 15
j_gene: TRBJ2-3
abundance: -

CDR3aa: CASSHVSRNEQFF
CDR3nt: TGTGCCAGCAGCCATGTGTCGAGAAATGAGCAGTTCTTC
v_gene: TRBV3-1
d_gene: -
len: 13
j_gene: TRBJ2-1
abundance: -

CDR3aa: CASSQSMGGGSYNEQFF
CDR3nt: TGCGCCAGCAGCCAGTCCATGGGGGGGGGCTCCTACAATGAGCAGTTCTTC
v_gene: TRBV4-1
d_gene: TRBD2
len: 17
j_gene: TRBJ2-1
abundance: few

CDR3aa: CASSFSGEWGKETQYF
CDR3nt: TGTGCCAGCAGCTTCTCAGGGGAGTGGGGAAAAGAGACCCAGTACTTC
v_gene: TRBV7-9
d_gene: -
len: 16
j_gene: TRBJ2-5
abundance: few

CDR3aa: CASRPTGLSEKLFF
CDR3nt: TGTGCCAGCAGACCGACAGGGCTAAGTGAAAAACTGTTTTTT
v_gene: TRBV12-3/TRBV12-4
d_gene: TRBD1
len: 14
j_gene: TRBJ1-4
abundance: -

CDR3aa: CASSLDLDYEQYF
CDR3nt: TGTGCCAGCAGCTTAGACCTAGACTACGAGCAGTACTTC
v_gene: TRBV7-9
d_gene: -
len: 13
j_gene: TRBJ2-7
abundance: many

CDR3aa: CSARGLAGVETQYF
CDR3nt: TGCAGTGCTAGGGGACTCGCGGGGGTAGAGACCCAGTACTTC
v_gene: TRBV20-1
d_gene: TRBD2
len: 14
j_gene: TRBJ2-5
abundance: -

CDR3aa: CAIPRESGDTEAFF
CDR3nt: TGTGCCATCCCGAGGGAGAGCGGGGACACTGAAGCTTTCTTT
v_gene: TRBV2
d_gene: -
len: 14
j_gene: TRBJ1-1
abundance: -

CDR3aa: CASSLRDRVHEQFF
CDR3nt: TGTGCCAGCAGTTTAAGGGACAGGGTCCATGAGCAGTTCTTC
v_gene: TRBV28
d_gene: TRBD1
len: 14
j_gene: TRBJ2-1
abundance: -

CDR3aa: CSARQIAGGRALVYEQYF
CDR3nt: TGCAGTGCAAGACAGATAGCGGGGGGCCGAGCTCTGGTCTACGAGCAGTACTTC
v_gene: TRBV20-1
d_gene: TRBD2
len: 18
j_gene: TRBJ2-7
abundance: -

CDR3aa: CASSMGLVYEQYF
CDR3nt: TGTGCCAGTAGTATGGGTCTAGTCTACGAGCAGTACTTC
v_gene: TRBV19
d_gene: -
len: 13
j_gene: TRBJ2-7
abundance: few

CDR3aa: CASREANTGELFF
CDR3nt: TGTGCCAGCAGAGAAGCGAACACCGGGGAGCTGTTTTTT
v_gene: TRBV7-3
d_gene: -
len: 13
j_gene: TRBJ2-2
abundance: few

CDR3aa: CSVPNGTQGETQYF
CDR3nt: TGCAGCGTACCGAACGGGACCCAGGGGGAGACCCAGTACTTC
v_gene: TRBV29-1
d_gene: -
len: 14
j_gene: TRBJ2-5
abundance: -

CDR3aa: CASSARRAGGESPLHF
CDR3nt: TGTGCCAGCAGCGCCCGGAGAGCGGGGGGCGAGTCACCCCTCCACTTT
v_gene: TRBV9
d_gene: -
len: 16
j_gene: TRBJ1-6
abundance: many

CDR3aa: CASSPFGTGRTDTQYF
CDR3nt: TGTGCCAGCAGTCCATTTGGGACAGGTCGCACAGATACGCAGTATTTT
v_gene: TRBV6-1
d_gene: TRBD1
len: 16
j_gene: TRBJ2-3
abundance: many

CDR3aa: CASSRRDGANVLTF
CDR3nt: TGCGCCAGCAGTCGCAGGGATGGGGCCAACGTCCTGACTTTC
v_gene: TRBV23-1
d_gene: -
len: 14
j_gene: TRBJ2-6
abundance: few

CDR3aa: CASSSIAGDGTGELFF
CDR3nt: TGTGCCAGCAGTTCAATAGCGGGAGACGGCACCGGGGAGCTGTTTTTT
v_gene: TRBV12-3/TRBV12-4
d_gene: TRBD2
len: 16
j_gene: TRBJ2-2
abundance: few

CDR3aa: CAIRDKYTDTQYF
CDR3nt: TGTGCCATCAGGGACAAATACACAGATACGCAGTATTTT
v_gene: TRBV10-3
d_gene: -
len: 13
j_gene: TRBJ2-3
abundance: many

CDR3aa: CASSLASALSYNEQFF
CDR3nt: TGTGCCAGCAGCTTAGCGTCGGCCCTCTCCTACAATGAGCAGTTCTTC
v_gene: TRBV7-6
d_gene: -
len: 16
j_gene: TRBJ2-1
abundance: -

CDR3aa: CASSPPDRVKETQYF
CDR3nt: TGTGCCAGCAGCCCCCCCGACAGGGTCAAAGAGACCCAGTACTTC
v_gene: TRBV7-9
d_gene: TRBD1
len: 15
j_gene: TRBJ2-5
abundance: few

CDR3aa: CASSLLEGGTEAFF
CDR3nt: TGTGCCAGCAGCTTACTCGAGGGCGGCACTGAAGCTTTCTTT
v_gene: TRBV7-9
d_gene: -
len: 14
j_gene: TRBJ1-1
abundance: many

CDR3aa: CASSYSPEAPLDEQFF
CDR3nt: TGTGCCAGCAGTTACTCTCCGGAGGCCCCATTGGATGAGCAGTTCTTC
v_gene: TRBV6-2/TRBV6-3
d_gene: -
len: 16
j_gene: TRBJ2-1
abundance: -

CDR3aa: CASSRDRGPVEETQYF
CDR3nt: TGTGCCAGCAGCCGGGACAGGGGGCCTGTAGAAGAGACCCAGTACTTC
v_gene: TRBV3-1
d_gene: TRBD1
len: 16
j_gene: TRBJ2-5
abundance: -

CDR3aa: CASSYSAGVNTEAFF
CDR3nt: TGTGCCAGCAGTTACTCGGCAGGGGTGAACACTGAAGCTTTCTTT
v_gene: TRBV6-5
d_gene: -
len: 15
j_gene: TRBJ1-1
abundance: few

CDR3aa: CASSLARESLEQYF
CDR3nt: TGTGCCAGCAGCTTAGCGCGGGAATCCCTCGAGCAGTACTTC
v_gene: TRBV7-8
d_gene: -
len: 14
j_gene: TRBJ2-7
abundance: many

CDR3aa: CASSSTSDHEQYF
CDR3nt: TGTGCCAGCAGTTCTACTAGCGACCACGAGCAGTACTTC
v_gene: TRBV27
d_gene: TRBD2
len: 13
j_gene: TRBJ2-7
abundance: many